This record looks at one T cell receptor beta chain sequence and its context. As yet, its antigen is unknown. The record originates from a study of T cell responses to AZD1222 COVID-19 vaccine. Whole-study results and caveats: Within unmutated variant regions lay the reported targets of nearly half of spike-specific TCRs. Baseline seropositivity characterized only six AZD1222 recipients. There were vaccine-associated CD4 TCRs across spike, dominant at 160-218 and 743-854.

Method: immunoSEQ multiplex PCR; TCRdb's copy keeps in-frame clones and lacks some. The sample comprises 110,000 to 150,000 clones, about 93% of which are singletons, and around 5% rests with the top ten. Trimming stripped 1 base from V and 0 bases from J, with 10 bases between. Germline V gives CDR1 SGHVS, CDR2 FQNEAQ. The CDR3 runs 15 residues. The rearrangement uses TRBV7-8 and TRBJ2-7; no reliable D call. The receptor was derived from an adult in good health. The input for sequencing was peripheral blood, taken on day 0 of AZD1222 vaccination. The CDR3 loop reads CASSLVSRSSYEQYF. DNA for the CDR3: TGTGCCAGCAGCTTAGTCTCGCGGAGCTCCTACGAGCAGTACTTC.